The T cell receptor beta chain described here comes from a study of T cell responses to AZD1222 COVID-19 vaccine. Only in-frame clones appear in the TCRdb table, and some are missing; sequencing was by immunoSEQ multiplex PCR. The data contain tens of thousands of clones, approximately 91% of them singletons. Samples with a second dose at about 4 or about 12 weeks were pooled together. Study-wide results and limits: An increase in Spike-specific TCR breadth and depth was observed after two AZD1222 doses.

Worth noting for this clone: Its specificity is not known.

There are 16 residues in the CDR3. Trimming at V came to 0 bases and at J to 4 bases, leaving 3 bases not matched to a gene. Germline V gene lookup returns CDR1 LGHNA and CDR2 YNFKEQ. The V gene is TRBV4-2, the J gene TRBJ2-1, with 10 bases lining up with TRBD2. The origin of this receptor is an adult who received the AZD1222 COVID-19 vaccine. The material was peripheral blood, obtained 28 days after the second AZD1222 dose. As DNA, the CDR3 is TGTGCCAGCAGCCAAGATCTAGCGGGGGAATACAATGAGCAGTTCTTC. Translating it yields CASSQDLAGEYNEQFF.